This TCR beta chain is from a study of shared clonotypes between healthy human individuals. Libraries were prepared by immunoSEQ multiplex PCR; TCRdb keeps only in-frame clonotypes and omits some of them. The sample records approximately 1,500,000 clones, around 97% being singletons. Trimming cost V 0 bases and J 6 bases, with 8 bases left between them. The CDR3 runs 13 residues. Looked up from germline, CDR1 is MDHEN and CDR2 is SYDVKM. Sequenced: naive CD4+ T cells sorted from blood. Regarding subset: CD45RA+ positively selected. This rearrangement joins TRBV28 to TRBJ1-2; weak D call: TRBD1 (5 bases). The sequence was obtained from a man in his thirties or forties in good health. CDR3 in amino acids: CASSLWQGNGYTF. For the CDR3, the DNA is TGTGCCAGCAGTTTATGGCAGGGAAATGGCTACACCTTC.